The 5 T cell receptor beta chains given below trace back to one sample, sequenced in a study of blood T cell repertoires in COVID-19 (TCRdb year 2020). The library relied on the immunoSEQ multiplex PCR assay. As stored in TCRdb, this immuneACCESS dataset retains in-frame rearrangements with V and J assigned. A fraction of the clones does not appear; measured against another copy, unresolved V genes explain less than half of the discrepancy, and the remainder lacks a known reason. This sample is represented by more than 65,000 clones; 70% to 85% of them were singletons. The ten biggest clones cover about a fifth of the sample. The sample was peripheral blood. All receptors come from a woman aged 45-65 years with acute or convalescent COVID-19.

The rearrangement joins TRBV28 to TRBJ2-5; 9 bases line up with TRBD1. The germline gives CDR1 MDHEN, CDR2 SYDVKM. The CDR3 has 15 amino acids. J gave up 5 bases and V 6 bases, and 10 bases lay outside the gene matches. CDR3 residues: CASRGSDRGLETQYF. As DNA, the CDR3 is TGTGCCAGCAGGGGCTCGGACAGGGGATTGGAGACCCAGTACTTC.

V gene TRBV7-2 combines with J gene TRBJ1-5, with 7 bases matching TRBD1. Trimming at V came to 6 bases and at J to 6 bases, leaving 8 bases not matched to a gene. In germline, CDR1 is SGHTA, CDR2 FQGNSA. The CDR3 has 14 residues. This CDR3 reads CASSSRQGPQPQHF. The CDR3, as DNA: TGTGCCAGCAGTAGTAGACAGGGACCTCAGCCCCAGCATTTT.

The CDR3 nucleotides read TGTGCCAGCAGCTCCGGGTCGGGCACCGGGGAGCTGTTTTTT. Its protein product is CASSSGSGTGELFF. The chain joins TRBV7-2 to TRBJ2-2; no clear D gene. Deletions cut 4 bases from V and 4 bases from J, with 10 bases between. Germline values: CDR1 SGHTA, CDR2 FQGNSA. The CDR3 extends over 14 amino acids.

The gene calls are TRBV29-1 and TRBJ2-1; D is uncertain. Deletions cut 6 bases from V and 0 bases from J, with 9 bases between. Germline CDR1 is SQVTM and CDR2 is ANQGSEA. The length of the CDR3 is 13 residues. Here the CDR3 reads CSVGWSSYNEQFF. CDR3 DNA: TGCAGCGTAGGATGGAGCTCCTACAATGAGCAGTTCTTC.

Concerning this clone: Germline is not matched at one junction end, which may reflect a read error. V is TRBV7-3 and J is TRBJ2-2; 7 nucleotides align to TRBD1. The CDR3 runs to 13 residues. Germline lookup yields CDR1 SGHTA and CDR2 FQGTGA. In DNA, the CDR3 is TGTGCCAGCAGCATAACAGGGGCCGGGGAGCTGTTTTTT. Protein: CASSITGAGELFF.